These 9 T cell receptor beta chains were sequenced from one sample in a study of blood T cell repertoires in COVID-19. The data were produced by immunoSEQ multiplex PCR, yet TCRdb's version contains in-frame clones alone and is incomplete. The repertoire includes 110,000 to 150,000 clones, around nine tenths of them detected once, and around 2.9% sits in the top ten. What was sequenced was peripheral blood. The receptor source for this set is a man in his fifties or sixties with active or convalescent COVID-19.

The gene calls are TRBV10-3 and TRBJ1-5, with 8 bases aligning to TRBD1. This CDR3 is 14 amino acids long. CDR1 and CDR2 (germline): ENHRY, SYGVKD. The V and J ends lost 3 bases and 6 bases, in that order; junction bases with no gene match: 4. CDR3 nucleotide sequence: TGTGCCATCAGTGAACAGGGGGGCGGTCAGCCCCAGCATTTT. It codes for CAISEQGGGQPQHF.

This clone was counted between two and nine times. The V and J genes are TRBV3-1 (or the pseudogene TRBV3-2) and TRBJ1-1; tentatively, D is TRBD1 (5 bases). With 4 bases removed from V and 1 base from J, the gap between germline ends came to 10 bases. The CDR3 loop spans 14 amino acids. Germline CDR1 is LGHDT and CDR2 is YNNKEL (reference sequence). CDR3 DNA sequence: TGTGCCAGCAGCCTAGACGGGGGGAACACTGAAGCTTTCTTT. Residues: CASSLDGGNTEAFF.

The rearrangement uses TRBV30 and TRBJ1-2, with 7 bases fitting TRBD1. Germline V gene lookup returns CDR1 GTSNPN and CDR2 SVGIG (reference sequence). With V trimmed by 4 bases and J by 4 bases, 3 bases remained unmatched. The CDR3 consists of 12 residues. CDR3 sequence reads: CAWTGGPYGYTF. CDR3 DNA: TGTGCCTGGACAGGGGGACCCTATGGCTACACCTTC.

The rearrangement joins TRBV2 to TRBJ1-6, with D possibly TRBD1 on 5 matching bases. There are 15 residues in the CDR3. Germline V gene sequence: CDR1 SNHLY, CDR2 FYNNEI. V was cut by 7 bases and J by 5 bases, with 15 bases left in between. The CDR3: CASTIGTGDNSPLHF. The CDR3, as DNA: TGTGCCAGCACTATCGGGACGGGGGATAATTCACCCCTCCACTTT.

This rearrangement joins TRBV7-3 to TRBJ1-1; 7 bases align to TRBD1. The junction had 2 bases not matched to a gene; V was cut back by 2 bases and J by 2 bases. The CDR3 runs 14 residues. Germline CDR1 is SGHTA and CDR2 is FQGTGA. The DNA for the CDR3 is TGTGCCAGCAGCTTAGTAGGGGGCAACACTGAAGCTTTCTTT. It yields the protein CASSLVGGNTEAFF.

The chain joins TRBV5-1 to TRBJ1-5; D unresolved. The CDR3 spans 14 residues. CDR1 and CDR2 from the germline V gene are SGHRS and YFSETQ. The V end lost 0 bases, the J end lost 6 bases, and 10 bases lay between the germline ends. CDR3 sequence reads: CASSLVGGGQPQHF. The CDR3 bases are TGCGCCAGCAGCTTGGTTGGCGGAGGTCAGCCCCAGCATTTT. Drawing the rest from reference TRBV5-1 and TRBJ1-5, the complete variable domain is KAGVTQTPRYLIKTRGQQVTLSCSPISGHRSVSWYQQTPGQGLQFLFEYFSETQRNKGNFPGRFSGRQFSNSRSEMNVSTLELGDSALYLCASSLVGGGQPQHFGDGTRLSIL.

V is TRBV29-1 and J is TRBJ2-7, with 10 bases that match TRBD1. CDR3 length: 13 residues. CDR1 is SQVTM and CDR2 is ANQGSEA in the germline V gene. V lost 6 bases to trimming and J lost 4 bases; unmatched junction nucleotides: 6. In nucleotides, the CDR3 is TGCAGCGTCGCGACAGGGGGCTGGTACGAGCAGTACTTC. This encodes CSVATGGWYEQYF.

The rearrangement links TRBV6-2 or TRBV6-3 to TRBJ1-2, with D possibly matching TRBD1 (5 bases). This CDR3 is 15 amino acids long. V dropped 2 bases and J dropped 4 bases, with 14 bases sitting between them. Germline V gives CDR1 MNHEY, CDR2 SVGEGT. Here the CDR3 reads CASSYNRGRVYGYTF. In nucleotides, the CDR3 is TGTGCCAGCAGTTACAACCGGGGGAGGGTCTATGGCTACACCTTC.

This clone was seen a single time. The sample contains more than one DNA sequence encoding this CDR3. The chain combines TRBV18 with TRBJ1-5; no clear D gene. V lost 2 bases, J lost 3 bases, and 8 bases lay in between. Germline CDR1 and CDR2: KGHSH and LQKENI. The CDR3 loop spans 14 amino acids. The CDR3 DNA reads as TGTGCCAGCTCACCAGGGCAGTCCAATCAGCCCCAGCATTTT. Translating gives CASSPGQSNQPQHF.